This T cell receptor (beta chain) was sequenced for a study of T cell responses to AZD1222 COVID-19 vaccine. This clone was detected a few times. The repertoire was sequenced with immunoSEQ multiplex PCR; TCRdb's copy has only in-frame clones and lacks some. In the table there are about 160,000 clones, 70% to 90% of which are singletons. Trimming left V 2 bases short and J 2 bases short, with 3 bases between. Per germline, CDR1 SGHNT and CDR2 YENEEA. The CDR3 consists of 12 residues. The TCR sequence derives from an adult who received the AZD1222 COVID-19 vaccine. J is TRBJ1-1 and V is TRBV11-3; D unresolved. Sequencing used peripheral blood, obtained 28 days after the second AZD1222 dose. CDR3 protein: CASSLTNTEAFF. The CDR3, as DNA: TGTGCCAGCAGCTTAACCAACACTGAAGCTTTCTTT.